This T cell receptor beta chain was obtained from a study of CD4 T cells in relation to SARS-CoV-2 and coronaviruses. The CDR3 has 15 residues. Germline lookup yields CDR1 SGHTA and CDR2 FQGNSA. J was trimmed by 4 bases and V by 5 bases; bases with no gene match: 7. Details on this clone: Its antigen is currently unknown.

Unexposed donor CD4+ T cells date from about 2010-2019, before the COVID-19 pandemic. Naive and memory CD4+ T cells came from enriched cryopreserved PBMCs. Uncultured naive and memory CD4+ T cells supplied DNA for deep TCR-beta sequencing. Data came from immunoSEQ multiplex PCR; TCRdb stores just in-frame clones and leaves some out. Of about 59,000 clones listed, roughly 88% are singletons. The study's findings and limits: According to naive versus memory sequencing, detected responses are memory recall, not newly primed. No donor gave both pre-pandemic and post-infection samples.

The chain couples TRBV7-2 to TRBJ2-5; TRBD2 aligns across 10 bases. The sequence was collected from a human donor in good health. Material for sequencing was memory CD4+ T cells from PBMCs. The CDR3 loop reads CASSNQRLAGETQYF. CDR3 nucleotides: TGTGCCAGCAGCAATCAGCGACTAGCGGGAGAGACCCAGTACTTC.